The present entry profiles one TCR beta chain with its context. Only in-frame clones appear in the TCRdb table, and some are missing; sequencing was by immunoSEQ multiplex PCR. The table lists about 120,000 clones, roughly nine tenths of them singletons, with 4.4% in the top ten. The data are from a study of cytomegalovirus exposure and HLA in healthy donors. CDR3 length: 17 amino acids. Trimming stripped 0 bases from V and 0 bases from J, with 12 bases between. The germline V gene has CDR1 SGHNT and CDR2 YYREEE (reference sequence). This receptor was obtained from a man aged 18-30 years in good health and CMV-seropositive. The V call is TRBV5-4, the J call TRBJ1-4; D unresolved. Sequencing was done on a sample of PBMCs. In DNA, the CDR3 is TGTGCCAGCAGCTTGGTGGGCAGATCAACAACTAATGAAAAACTGTTTTTT. Translating it yields CASSLVGRSTTNEKLFF.